The following is a T cell receptor (beta chain) sequence with its context. What it binds is unknown. Different DNA sequences within this sample yield the same CDR3. This entry belongs to a study of shared clonotypes between healthy human individuals. Study details: Those who served as donors were a couple of women and a few men between the ages of 18 and 49. Whole-study results and caveats: An expected dependence of interdonor clonotype sharing on sequencing depth was noted. Researchers sampled blood only, noting tissue repertoires likely differ.

Naive-designated CD8 cells lacked CD45RO, were positively enriched for CCR7, and omitted terminally differentiated effector memory CD45RA+ cells. Profiling relied on immunoSEQ multiplex PCR, and the TCRdb table lists in-frame clones only, not all of them. This table holds millions of clones, approximately 95% found once. The source of this sequence is a man aged 18 to 29 in good health. The specimen sequenced was naive CD8+ T cells sorted from blood.

CDR3 in DNA: TGTGCCATCAGTGAGGGGACTAGCGGCACAGATACGCAGTATTTT. This encodes CAISEGTSGTDTQYF. The chain employs TRBV10-3 and TRBJ2-3, with 10 bases that match TRBD2. This CDR3 has 15 amino acids. The V gene's germline CDR1 is ENHRY and CDR2 SYGVKD. The ends lost 2 bases at V and 1 base at J; junction bases unmatched: 0.